The 3 T cell receptor beta chains below come from one sample, sequenced in a study of neoadjuvant anti-PD-1 for oral cavity cancer. The method was immunoSEQ multiplex PCR; TCRdb's version includes in-frame clones alone and lacks a portion of them. The repertoire consists of 65,000 to 95,000 clones, with 84% occurring once and the leading ten covering 3% to 3.5%. Specimen: PBMCs, collected before nivolumab (anti-PD-1) treatment. These receptors all come from a person between 35 and 79 years old with oral cavity squamous cell carcinoma.

There are a few counts of this clone. This chain uses TRBV28 with TRBJ1-5; tentative D call: TRBD1 (6 bases). Trimming removed 2 bases from V and 2 bases from J, with 10 bases in between. CDR3 size: 15 residues. Germline CDR1 MDHEN, CDR2 SYDVKM. The CDR3 bases are TGTGCCAGCAGTTTAACAGGGAACGGCAATCAGCCCCAGCATTTT. This codes for CASSLTGNGNQPQHF.

The chain carries TRBV5-4 and TRBJ1-4, with D unresolved. Germline CDR1 SGHNT, CDR2 YYREEE (reference sequence). The CDR3 has 14 residues. Deletions cut 3 bases from V and 2 bases from J, with 8 bases between. For the CDR3, the DNA is TGTGCCAGCAGCTCCCTTGGGACTAATGAAAAACTGTTTTTT. This codes for CASSSLGTNEKLFF.

This chain joins TRBV19 and TRBJ1-4; D call uncertain. CDR1 is LNHDA, CDR2 SQIVND, per germline (reference sequence). The CDR3 runs 14 residues. V lost 6 bases, J lost 7 bases, and 15 bases lay in between. The CDR3 DNA is TGTGCCAGTAGCCGCACTTCGGACGGTGAAAAACTGTTTTTT. The encoded protein is CASSRTSDGEKLFF. Based on the CDR3 plus reference TRBV19 and TRBJ1-4, the full variable domain is DGGITQSPKYLFRKEGQNVTLSCEQNLNHDAMYWYRQDPGQGLRLIYYSQIVNDFQKGDIAEGYSVSREKKESFPLTVTSAQKNPTAFYLCASSRTSDGEKLFFGSGTQLSVL.